These T cell receptor beta chains were read from a single sample in a study of CD8 T cells in Susac syndrome. TCRdb re-called the immunoSEQ multiplex PCR reads through MiXCR, storing one row per CDR3 protein. The profile shows around 130,000 distinct CDR3 sequences, under 95% of them singletons. The sample taken for sequencing was CD8+ T cells from PBMCs. The receptors shown here come from a human donor with multiple sclerosis. The CDR3 runs from the conserved cysteine through the conserved F or W. Each record gives: clone size, V gene, J gene, D gene, CDR3 protein, CDR3 DNA. A D gene is named only where the DNA matches it firmly. Where a row states a size, it is once, few, many or the class of an expanded clone; other rows omit it.

clone_size: .
v_call: TRBV4-1
j_call: TRBJ2-2
d_call: .
cdr3_aa: CASSQVVTGELFF
cdr3_nt: TGCGCCAGCAGCCAAGTAGTGACCGGGGAGCTGTTTTTT

clone_size: .
v_call: TRBV4-1
j_call: TRBJ1-5
d_call: .
cdr3_aa: CASSQSGVGAQPQHF
cdr3_nt: TGCGCCAGCAGCCAATCGGGAGTGGGGGCTCAGCCCCAGCATTTT

clone_size: .
v_call: TRBV13
j_call: TRBJ1-3
d_call: .
cdr3_aa: CASSSLPGHMGNTIYF
cdr3_nt: TGTGCCAGCAGCTCCCTCCCGGGACACATGGGAAACACCATATATTTT

clone_size: .
v_call: TRBV15
j_call: TRBJ2-3
d_call: TRBD2
cdr3_aa: CATSERLAGNTDTQYF
cdr3_nt: TGTGCCACCAGCGAACGACTAGCGGGAAACACAGATACGCAGTATTTT

clone_size: .
v_call: TRBV29-1
j_call: TRBJ2-3
d_call: .
cdr3_aa: CSVYKGEDEDTQYF
cdr3_nt: TGCAGCGTCTATAAGGGGGAGGATGAAGATACGCAGTATTTT

clone_size: .
v_call: TRBV5-4
j_call: TRBJ1-1
d_call: .
cdr3_aa: CASSLAFPGRPEAFF
cdr3_nt: TGTGCCAGCAGCTTGGCCTTTCCGGGGAGGCCTGAAGCTTTCTTT

clone_size: .
v_call: TRBV9
j_call: TRBJ2-7
d_call: TRBD2
cdr3_aa: CASSVGTSGSGYYEQYF
cdr3_nt: TGTGCCAGCAGCGTAGGGACTAGCGGGAGCGGGTACTACGAGCAGTACTTC

clone_size: .
v_call: TRBV28
j_call: TRBJ1-4
d_call: .
cdr3_aa: CASSPITGLAEKLFF
cdr3_nt: TGTGCCAGCAGTCCCATTACGGGGTTAGCTGAAAAACTGTTTTTT

clone_size: .
v_call: TRBV4-2
j_call: TRBJ2-5
d_call: TRBD2
cdr3_aa: CASSQIPVGLAGGLQETQYF
cdr3_nt: TGTGCCAGCAGCCAAATCCCGGTGGGACTAGCGGGAGGGCTCCAAGAGACCCAGTACTTC

clone_size: .
v_call: TRBV29-1
j_call: TRBJ2-2
d_call: .
cdr3_aa: CSVPASTGELFF
cdr3_nt: TGCAGCGTTCCAGCGAGCACCGGGGAGCTGTTTTTT

clone_size: .
v_call: TRBV30
j_call: TRBJ1-1
d_call: TRBD1
cdr3_aa: CALGEGAAEAFF
cdr3_nt: TGTGCCTTAGGGGAGGGGGCGGCGGAAGCTTTCTTT

clone_size: .
v_call: TRBV27
j_call: TRBJ2-7
d_call: TRBD1
cdr3_aa: CASSLSGQGSGFSYEQYF
cdr3_nt: TGTGCCAGCAGTTTATCGGGACAGGGGTCGGGTTTCTCCTACGAGCAGTACTTC

clone_size: .
v_call: TRBV7-9
j_call: TRBJ2-5
d_call: TRBD1
cdr3_aa: CASSFTLLGQGQETQYF
cdr3_nt: TGTGCCAGCAGCTTCACCCTCTTGGGACAGGGTCAAGAGACCCAGTACTTC

clone_size: .
v_call: TRBV7-8
j_call: TRBJ2-1
d_call: TRBD2
cdr3_aa: CASSFPTSGDNSYNEQFF
cdr3_nt: TGTGCCAGCAGCTTTCCGACTAGCGGCGATAACTCCTACAATGAGCAGTTCTTC

clone_size: .
v_call: TRBV27
j_call: TRBJ2-7
d_call: .
cdr3_aa: CASSLGPYYEQYF
cdr3_nt: TGTGCCAGCAGTTTAGGACCTTATTACGAGCAGTACTTC

clone_size: .
v_call: TRBV12-3/TRBV12-4
j_call: TRBJ1-2
d_call: .
cdr3_aa: CASSFERDGYTF
cdr3_nt: TGTGCCAGCAGTTTCGAAAGGGATGGCTACACCTTC

clone_size: .
v_call: TRBV10-3
j_call: TRBJ1-2
d_call: .
cdr3_aa: CAISEPGGELYGYTF
cdr3_nt: TGTGCCATCAGTGAGCCCGGGGGAGAGCTCTATGGCTACACCTTC

clone_size: .
v_call: TRBV3-1
j_call: TRBJ1-1
d_call: .
cdr3_aa: CASSQDYRDEVFF
cdr3_nt: TGTGCCAGCAGCCAAGATTATAGGGATGAAGTTTTCTTT

clone_size: .
v_call: TRBV6-5
j_call: TRBJ2-5
d_call: .
cdr3_aa: CASSYGGAGETQYF
cdr3_nt: TGTGCCAGCAGTTATGGGGGGGCGGGGGAGACCCAGTACTTC

clone_size: once
v_call: TRBV12-3/TRBV12-4
j_call: TRBJ1-5
d_call: .
cdr3_aa: CASRSPNQPQHF
cdr3_nt: TGTGCCAGCAGGTCGCCCAATCAGCCCCAGCATTTT

clone_size: .
v_call: TRBV5-6
j_call: TRBJ2-5
d_call: TRBD2
cdr3_aa: CASSLGGAGGTETQYF
cdr3_nt: TGTGCCAGCAGCTTGGGCGGGGCGGGAGGAACAGAGACCCAGTACTTC

clone_size: .
v_call: TRBV7-9
j_call: TRBJ2-1
d_call: .
cdr3_aa: CASSFPGAPNEQFF
cdr3_nt: TGTGCCAGCAGCTTCCCAGGCGCCCCCAATGAGCAGTTCTTC

clone_size: .
v_call: TRBV6-5
j_call: TRBJ1-2
d_call: .
cdr3_aa: CASSYTGGYYGYTF
cdr3_nt: TGTGCCAGCAGTTACACGGGCGGATACTATGGCTACACCTTC

clone_size: .
v_call: TRBV30
j_call: TRBJ1-2
d_call: .
cdr3_aa: CAWSTGDNYGYTF
cdr3_nt: TGTGCCTGGAGTACAGGCGATAACTATGGCTACACCTTC

clone_size: .
v_call: TRBV20-1
j_call: TRBJ2-7
d_call: TRBD2
cdr3_aa: CSAHQTSYAGESYEQYF
cdr3_nt: TGCAGTGCTCACCAAACTTCTTACGCGGGAGAGTCCTACGAGCAGTACTTC

clone_size: .
v_call: TRBV10-3
j_call: TRBJ2-7
d_call: TRBD1
cdr3_aa: CAISDSGQGPYEQYF
cdr3_nt: TGTGCCATCAGTGATTCAGGACAGGGTCCCTACGAGCAGTACTTC

clone_size: .
v_call: TRBV10-3
j_call: TRBJ2-1
d_call: .
cdr3_aa: CAISALNSEDEQFF
cdr3_nt: TGTGCCATCAGTGCGTTGAACAGTGAGGATGAGCAGTTCTTC

clone_size: .
v_call: TRBV5-1
j_call: TRBJ1-1
d_call: .
cdr3_aa: CASSSGSPEAFF
cdr3_nt: TGCGCCAGCAGTTCGGGGAGCCCTGAAGCTTTCTTT

clone_size: .
v_call: TRBV5-1
j_call: TRBJ2-7
d_call: .
cdr3_aa: CASRRALSYEQYF
cdr3_nt: TGCGCCAGCCGGAGGGCCCTCTCCTACGAGCAGTACTTC

clone_size: few
v_call: TRBV7-8
j_call: TRBJ2-1
d_call: .
cdr3_aa: CASSLAVNEQFF
cdr3_nt: TGTGCCAGCAGCTTAGCAGTAAATGAGCAGTTCTTC

clone_size: once
v_call: TRBV7-9
j_call: TRBJ2-3
d_call: TRBD2
cdr3_aa: CASSLIEREADTQYF
cdr3_nt: TGTGCCAGCAGCTTGATTGAGCGGGAGGCAGATACGCAGTATTTT

clone_size: .
v_call: TRBV2
j_call: TRBJ1-5
d_call: .
cdr3_aa: CASRPGAPGPSNQPQHF
cdr3_nt: TGTGCCAGCAGACCCGGGGCCCCGGGACCCAGCAATCAGCCCCAGCATTTT

clone_size: .
v_call: TRBV7-9
j_call: TRBJ1-1
d_call: .
cdr3_aa: CASGSGPFNTEAFF
cdr3_nt: TGTGCCAGCGGGAGTGGACCCTTTAACACTGAAGCTTTCTTT

clone_size: once
v_call: TRBV7-8
j_call: TRBJ2-7
d_call: .
cdr3_aa: CASSSNRPDRSYEQYF
cdr3_nt: TGTGCCAGCAGCTCCAACCGGCCCGACAGGAGCTACGAGCAGTACTTC

clone_size: .
v_call: TRBV6-5
j_call: TRBJ2-7
d_call: TRBD2
cdr3_aa: CASTGLAGVREQYF
cdr3_nt: TGTGCCAGCACTGGACTAGCGGGAGTGAGGGAGCAGTACTTC

clone_size: .
v_call: TRBV3-1
j_call: TRBJ2-7
d_call: .
cdr3_aa: CASSQENSYEQYF
cdr3_nt: TGTGCCAGCAGCCAAGAAAATAGCTACGAGCAGTACTTC

clone_size: .
v_call: TRBV27
j_call: TRBJ1-2
d_call: .
cdr3_aa: CASSFGDNYGYTF
cdr3_nt: TGTGCCAGCAGTTTCGGGGATAACTATGGCTACACCTTC

clone_size: once
v_call: TRBV7-8
j_call: TRBJ2-3
d_call: .
cdr3_aa: CASSLVPSTDTQYF
cdr3_nt: TGTGCCAGCAGCTTAGTCCCTAGCACAGATACGCAGTATTTT

clone_size: few
v_call: TRBV27
j_call: TRBJ2-7
d_call: .
cdr3_aa: CASSLSGDEQYF
cdr3_nt: TGTGCCAGCAGTTTATCAGGGGACGAGCAGTACTTC

clone_size: .
v_call: TRBV28
j_call: TRBJ1-2
d_call: .
cdr3_aa: CASSLTATIDTF
cdr3_nt: TGTGCCAGCAGTTTAACCGCGACGATCGACACCTTC

clone_size: .
v_call: TRBV12-3/TRBV12-4
j_call: TRBJ2-1
d_call: TRBD2
cdr3_aa: CASSKTSGLANEQFF
cdr3_nt: TGTGCCAGCAGTAAGACTAGCGGGTTGGCCAATGAGCAGTTCTTC

clone_size: .
v_call: TRBV7-9
j_call: TRBJ2-7
d_call: .
cdr3_aa: CASSFRDSYEQYF
cdr3_nt: TGTGCCAGCAGCTTTCGGGACTCCTACGAGCAGTACTTC

clone_size: .
v_call: TRBV4-1
j_call: TRBJ2-7
d_call: TRBD2
cdr3_aa: CASSHSLGGEQYF
cdr3_nt: TGCGCCAGCAGCCATTCCCTCGGGGGGGAGCAGTACTTC

clone_size: .
v_call: TRBV28
j_call: TRBJ2-6
d_call: TRBD1
cdr3_aa: CASIGTAYSGANVLTF
cdr3_nt: TGTGCCAGCATCGGGACAGCTTACTCTGGGGCCAACGTCCTGACTTTC

clone_size: .
v_call: TRBV6-2/TRBV6-3
j_call: TRBJ2-6
d_call: .
cdr3_aa: CASSLQGPGANVLTF
cdr3_nt: TGTGCCAGCAGCCTACAGGGCCCTGGGGCCAACGTCCTGACTTTC

clone_size: .
v_call: TRBV4-1
j_call: TRBJ2-3
d_call: .
cdr3_aa: CASSQGYEGGSTDTQYF
cdr3_nt: TGCGCCAGCAGCCAAGGGTATGAGGGAGGAAGCACAGATACGCAGTATTTT

clone_size: .
v_call: TRBV5-6
j_call: TRBJ2-7
d_call: .
cdr3_aa: CASSLWPIYEQYF
cdr3_nt: TGTGCCAGCAGCTTGTGGCCAATATACGAGCAGTACTTC

clone_size: .
v_call: TRBV6-5
j_call: TRBJ2-1
d_call: .
cdr3_aa: CASSYGDEQFF
cdr3_nt: TGTGCCAGCAGTTACGGCGATGAGCAGTTCTTC